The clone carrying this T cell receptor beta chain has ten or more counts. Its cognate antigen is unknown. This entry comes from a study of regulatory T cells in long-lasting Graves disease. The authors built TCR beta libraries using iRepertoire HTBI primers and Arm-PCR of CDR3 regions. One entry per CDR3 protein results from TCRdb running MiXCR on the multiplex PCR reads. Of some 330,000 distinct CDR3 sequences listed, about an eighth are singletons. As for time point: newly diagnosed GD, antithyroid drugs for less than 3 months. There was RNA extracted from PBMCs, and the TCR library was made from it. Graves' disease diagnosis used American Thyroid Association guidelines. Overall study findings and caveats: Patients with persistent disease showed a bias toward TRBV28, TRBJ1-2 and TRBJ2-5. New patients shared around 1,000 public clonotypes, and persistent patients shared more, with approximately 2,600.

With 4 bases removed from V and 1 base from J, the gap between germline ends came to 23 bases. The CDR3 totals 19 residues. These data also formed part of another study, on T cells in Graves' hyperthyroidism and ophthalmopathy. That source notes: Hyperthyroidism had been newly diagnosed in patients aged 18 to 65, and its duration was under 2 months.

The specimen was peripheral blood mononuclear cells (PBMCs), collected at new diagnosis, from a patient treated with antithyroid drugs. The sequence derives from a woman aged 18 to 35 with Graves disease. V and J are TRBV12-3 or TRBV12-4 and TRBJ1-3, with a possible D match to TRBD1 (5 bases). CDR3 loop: CASSSGTAKIWGSGNTIYF. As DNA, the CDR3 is TGTGCCAGCAGTTCCGGGACTGCTAAAATATGGGGATCTGGAAACACCATATATTTT.